The TCR beta chain described here comes from a study of tumor and adjacent non-tumor tissue in lung cancer. Background on the study: Patients were aged about 31 to 76, nine to eleven men and about 5 women, stage I to III. Overall study findings and caveats: In normal lung, the top 100 clones were significantly more dominant than in tumor. TCR diversity was significantly greater in tumor than normal lung tissue.

With respect to this clonotype: Its specificity is not known. The junction departs from germline at one end; a sequencing error may be responsible.

CDR3 length: 13 amino acids. Germline V gene sequence: CDR1 SGHNT, CDR2 YENEEA. A modified ARM-PCR protocol with three rounds of nested PCR amplified TCRbeta. From the multiplex PCR reads, TCRdb called clonotypes with MiXCR, one entry per CDR3 protein. The repertoire holds fewer than 130,000 distinct CDR3 sequences, over 75% seen once, with about 23% in the top ten. The template was RNA from unsorted bulk tissue. Newly diagnosed lung cancer patients had thoracic surgery in China, August–late 2014, without prior chemotherapy. This clonotype was sampled from a man aged 70 or older with non-small cell lung cancer. The sample consisted of lung tumor tissue. The V gene is TRBV11-3, the J gene TRBJ2-1; the D is unclear. The CDR3 loop is CASSLEQYNEHFF. CDR3 nucleotides: TGTGCCAGCAGCTTGGAACAGTACAACGAGCATTTCTTC.